A selection of T cell receptor beta chains follows, all from one sample in a study of graft-versus-host responses after intestinal transplantation. Profiling relied on immunoSEQ multiplex PCR, and the TCRdb table lists in-frame clones only, not all of them. The profile shows 55,000 to 80,000 clones, more than 90% of them singletons. For these TCRs, the target antigens are not known. The sample consisted of unstimulated CD8+ T cells sorted from spleen or lymph node cells, taken before transplant. These receptors came from a human donor who was the organ donor for an intestinal transplant. Each CDR3 is given with its conserved first and last residue. Each record gives: V gene, J gene, D gene, clone size, CDR3 DNA, CDR3 protein. A D gene is named only where the DNA matches it firmly. A clone size is listed for some rows: how often the clone was seen (once, few, many), or a class if it is expanded.

v_call: TRBV19
j_call: TRBJ2-7
d_call: TRBD1
clone_size: NA
cdr3_nt: TGTGCCAGTAGTATCGGACAGGGCCCCGACGAGCAGTACTTC
cdr3_aa: CASSIGQGPDEQYF

v_call: TRBV9
j_call: TRBJ2-5
d_call: TRBD1
clone_size: NA
cdr3_nt: TGTGCCAGCAGCCCACCCCCCGGGACAGGGGGTCTTCAAGAGACCCAGTACTTC
cdr3_aa: CASSPPPGTGGLQETQYF

v_call: TRBV7-9
j_call: TRBJ1-1
d_call: TRBD1
clone_size: few
cdr3_nt: TGTGCCAGCAGGCAACAGGGGGCGTACACTGAAGCTTTCTTT
cdr3_aa: CASRQQGAYTEAFF

v_call: TRBV9
j_call: TRBJ2-3
d_call: NA
clone_size: NA
cdr3_nt: TGTGCCAGCAGCGAAAGTAACGAGGCAGATACGCAGTATTTT
cdr3_aa: CASSESNEADTQYF

v_call: TRBV28
j_call: TRBJ1-5
d_call: NA
clone_size: NA
cdr3_nt: TGTGCCAGCAGTTTATGGACGGGGGGCCGAGGCAATCAGCCCCAGCATTTT
cdr3_aa: CASSLWTGGRGNQPQHF

v_call: TRBV10-2
j_call: TRBJ1-2
d_call: NA
clone_size: NA
cdr3_nt: TGCGCCAGCAGTGAGTTTATCGGCAGGGTCCACGGCTACACCTTC
cdr3_aa: CASSEFIGRVHGYTF

v_call: TRBV10-1
j_call: TRBJ2-5
d_call: NA
clone_size: NA
cdr3_nt: TGCGCCAGCAGTCGGGATGAACCCGAGACCCAGTACTTC
cdr3_aa: CASSRDEPETQYF

v_call: TRBV4-1
j_call: TRBJ1-1
d_call: NA
clone_size: NA
cdr3_nt: TGCGCCAGCAGCCCGATGGGACAACCTGGGGCTTTCTTT
cdr3_aa: CASSPMGQPGAFF

v_call: TRBV6-1
j_call: TRBJ1-2
d_call: TRBD1
clone_size: once
cdr3_nt: TGTGCCAGCAGTGAAGACAGGACAGGCTATGGCTACACCTTC
cdr3_aa: CASSEDRTGYGYTF

v_call: TRBV9
j_call: TRBJ2-7
d_call: NA
clone_size: once
cdr3_nt: TGTGCCAGCAGCGTAGATGGAGCGGCAGGCCCCCACGAGCAGTACTTC
cdr3_aa: CASSVDGAAGPHEQYF

v_call: TRBV28
j_call: TRBJ2-7
d_call: NA
clone_size: NA
cdr3_nt: TGTGCCAGCAGTTTTTGGAGGTTACCATACTACGAGCAGTACTTC
cdr3_aa: CASSFWRLPYYEQYF

v_call: TRBV27
j_call: TRBJ2-7
d_call: NA
clone_size: NA
cdr3_nt: TGTGCCAGCAGTTTTGGGCAGCCCTACGAGCAGTACTTC
cdr3_aa: CASSFGQPYEQYF

v_call: TRBV19
j_call: TRBJ1-1
d_call: NA
clone_size: NA
cdr3_nt: TGTGCCAGTAGAGACCTACAGATTAACACTGAAGCTTTCTTT
cdr3_aa: CASRDLQINTEAFF

v_call: TRBV11-2
j_call: TRBJ2-7
d_call: NA
clone_size: NA
cdr3_nt: TGTGCCAGCAGCTTTAGCGGTACATCTTACGAGCAGTACTTC
cdr3_aa: CASSFSGTSYEQYF

v_call: TRBV4-2
j_call: TRBJ2-1
d_call: TRBD2
clone_size: NA
cdr3_nt: TGTGCCAGCAGCCAAGGCCGAATAGCGGGGTACTGGGAGCAGTTCTTC
cdr3_aa: CASSQGRIAGYWEQFF

v_call: TRBV6-5
j_call: TRBJ1-2
d_call: NA
clone_size: NA
cdr3_nt: TGTGCCAGCAGCCTCTGGGCCGGGATTGATGGCTACACCTTC
cdr3_aa: CASSLWAGIDGYTF

v_call: TRBV28
j_call: TRBJ2-7
d_call: TRBD2
clone_size: NA
cdr3_nt: TGTGCCAGCAGCTTAACATGGACTAGTGCTAACGAGCAGTACTTC
cdr3_aa: CASSLTWTSANEQYF

v_call: TRBV7-2
j_call: TRBJ2-3
d_call: NA
clone_size: NA
cdr3_nt: TGTGCCAGCAGCTTATGGGGGGGCGACACAGATACGCAGTATTTT
cdr3_aa: CASSLWGGDTDTQYF

v_call: TRBV15
j_call: TRBJ1-4
d_call: NA
clone_size: NA
cdr3_nt: TGTGCCACCAGCAGAGATAGTGGACAGAGCCCAACTAATGAAAAACTGTTTTTT
cdr3_aa: CATSRDSGQSPTNEKLFF

v_call: TRBV27
j_call: TRBJ2-1
d_call: TRBD2
clone_size: NA
cdr3_nt: TGTGCCAGCAGTTCCCTAGCGGGAACCTACAATGAGCAGTTCTTC
cdr3_aa: CASSSLAGTYNEQFF

v_call: TRBV13
j_call: TRBJ2-5
d_call: TRBD2
clone_size: NA
cdr3_nt: TGTGCCAGCAGCTTAGGTGGTAGCGGGAGTGGTCGGGAGACCCAGTACTTC
cdr3_aa: CASSLGGSGSGRETQYF

v_call: TRBV19
j_call: TRBJ2-2
d_call: TRBD1
clone_size: NA
cdr3_nt: TGTGCCAGTAGCCAGGGGGCCGGGGAGCTGTTTTTT
cdr3_aa: CASSQGAGELFF

v_call: TRBV5-1
j_call: TRBJ1-3
d_call: NA
clone_size: NA
cdr3_nt: TGCGCCAGCAGCCCCCTCGCGGAGACTGGAAACACCATATATTTT
cdr3_aa: CASSPLAETGNTIYF

v_call: TRBV2
j_call: TRBJ1-1
d_call: TRBD1
clone_size: NA
cdr3_nt: TGTGCCAGCAGTGAAGCCACTGGACAGGGCCAAGCTTTCTTT
cdr3_aa: CASSEATGQGQAFF

v_call: TRBV7-9
j_call: TRBJ2-1
d_call: NA
clone_size: NA
cdr3_nt: TGTGCCAGCAGCTTAAACCCTAGCTTTGACAATGAGCAGTTCTTC
cdr3_aa: CASSLNPSFDNEQFF

v_call: TRBV6-1
j_call: TRBJ2-7
d_call: NA
clone_size: NA
cdr3_nt: TGTGCCAGCAGTCGGACCGGGACATACCCCTACGAGCAGTACTTC
cdr3_aa: CASSRTGTYPYEQYF

v_call: TRBV9
j_call: TRBJ1-3
d_call: NA
clone_size: once
cdr3_nt: TGTGCCAGCAGCGTAGGGGGACTTGAGCACACCATATATTTT
cdr3_aa: CASSVGGLEHTIYF

v_call: TRBV30
j_call: TRBJ1-3
d_call: NA
clone_size: NA
cdr3_nt: TGTGCCTGGACCCTGACGGGTTTCTCTGGAAACACCATATATTTT
cdr3_aa: CAWTLTGFSGNTIYF

v_call: TRBV6-4
j_call: TRBJ2-1
d_call: TRBD2
clone_size: few
cdr3_nt: TGTGCCAGCAGTGTTCTAGCGGGAGCAGGCAACAATGAGCAGTTCTTC
cdr3_aa: CASSVLAGAGNNEQFF

v_call: TRBV6-1
j_call: TRBJ2-3
d_call: NA
clone_size: few
cdr3_nt: TGTGCCAGCAGTGAAGGCGGGCAGGGGTCAGATACGCAGTATTTT
cdr3_aa: CASSEGGQGSDTQYF

v_call: TRBV28
j_call: TRBJ2-5
d_call: NA
clone_size: NA
cdr3_nt: TGTGCCAGCAGGAGACAGTTTCAAGAGACCCAGTACTTC
cdr3_aa: CASRRQFQETQYF

v_call: TRBV27
j_call: TRBJ2-1
d_call: TRBD2
clone_size: NA
cdr3_nt: TGTGCCAGCAGTCCCGGGACTAGCGGTTACAATGAGCAGTTCTTC
cdr3_aa: CASSPGTSGYNEQFF

v_call: TRBV2
j_call: TRBJ2-7
d_call: TRBD1
clone_size: NA
cdr3_nt: TGTGCCAGCAGCCCCGACAGGGGCTATATCCTCAAGCAGTACTTC
cdr3_aa: CASSPDRGYILKQYF

v_call: TRBV19
j_call: TRBJ1-2
d_call: TRBD1
clone_size: NA
cdr3_nt: TGTGCCAGTAGTCCGGGACAGAACTATGGCTACACCTTC
cdr3_aa: CASSPGQNYGYTF

v_call: TRBV5-4
j_call: TRBJ2-3
d_call: TRBD1
clone_size: NA
cdr3_nt: TGTGCCAGCAGCTTGAAACAGGGGGCAGCAGATACGCAGTATTTT
cdr3_aa: CASSLKQGAADTQYF

v_call: TRBV28
j_call: TRBJ1-4
d_call: TRBD1
clone_size: NA
cdr3_nt: TGTGCCAGCAGTTCGGGACAGGGGGCTGCTAATGAAAAACTGTTTTTT
cdr3_aa: CASSSGQGAANEKLFF

v_call: TRBV28
j_call: TRBJ1-2
d_call: NA
clone_size: NA
cdr3_nt: TGTGCCAGCAGTCTAAGGGGATTACCTACTCAGGGAGGGGGCTACACCTTC
cdr3_aa: CASSLRGLPTQGGGYTF

v_call: TRBV19
j_call: TRBJ2-7
d_call: TRBD2
clone_size: NA
cdr3_nt: TGTGCCAGTAGTAGCGGGAGCGGCGAGCAGTACTTC
cdr3_aa: CASSSGSGEQYF

v_call: TRBV30
j_call: TRBJ2-4
d_call: TRBD2
clone_size: NA
cdr3_nt: TGTGCCTGGAGTGTACATAATCATGGGGGACTAGCGGGAGCCAAAAACATTCAGTACTTC
cdr3_aa: CAWSVHNHGGLAGAKNIQYF

v_call: TRBV10-2
j_call: TRBJ2-5
d_call: NA
clone_size: once
cdr3_nt: TGCGCCAGCAGTGAGGGGTACCGGGGCCAGTACTTC
cdr3_aa: CASSEGYRGQYF

v_call: TRBV2
j_call: TRBJ1-2
d_call: TRBD1
clone_size: NA
cdr3_nt: TGTGCCAGTGTGGGACAGGGAGACTATGGCTACACCTTC
cdr3_aa: CASVGQGDYGYTF

v_call: TRBV7-3
j_call: TRBJ1-2
d_call: TRBD1
clone_size: NA
cdr3_nt: TGTGCCAGCAGCCCCTCAGGGGGTACAGACGGTGGCTACACCTTC
cdr3_aa: CASSPSGGTDGGYTF

v_call: TRBV18
j_call: TRBJ2-3
d_call: TRBD2
clone_size: NA
cdr3_nt: TGTGCCAGCTCGCCGACCGGGACTAGCGGCACAGATACGCAGTATTTT
cdr3_aa: CASSPTGTSGTDTQYF

v_call: TRBV19
j_call: TRBJ1-1
d_call: NA
clone_size: NA
cdr3_nt: TGTGCCAGTAGTATAGGAACGCGGGGGACTAACACTGAAGCTTTCTTT
cdr3_aa: CASSIGTRGTNTEAFF

v_call: TRBV27
j_call: TRBJ2-7
d_call: TRBD2
clone_size: NA
cdr3_nt: TGTGCCAGCAGTGGGAATAAGCGGGAGAAGTCCGGGGGCGAGCAGAACTTC
cdr3_aa: CASSGNKREKSGGEQNF

v_call: TRBV6-1
j_call: TRBJ2-2
d_call: TRBD1
clone_size: NA
cdr3_nt: TGTGCCGGACTTCCGGGACAGTCTTTAACCGGGGAGCTGTTTTTT
cdr3_aa: CAGLPGQSLTGELFF

v_call: TRBV4-2
j_call: TRBJ2-3
d_call: TRBD2
clone_size: NA
cdr3_nt: TGTGCCAGCAGCCGGACTAGCGGAATCACAGATACGCAGTATTTT
cdr3_aa: CASSRTSGITDTQYF

v_call: TRBV27
j_call: TRBJ2-1
d_call: NA
clone_size: NA
cdr3_nt: TGTGCCAGCAGTTTCGGGGGAGCAGCCGATGAGCAGTTCTTC
cdr3_aa: CASSFGGAADEQFF

v_call: TRBV19
j_call: TRBJ2-1
d_call: NA
clone_size: NA
cdr3_nt: TGTGCCAGTAGTATGGCCCCCTACAATGAGCAGTTCTTC
cdr3_aa: CASSMAPYNEQFF

v_call: TRBV7-3
j_call: TRBJ1-1
d_call: NA
clone_size: once
cdr3_nt: TGTGCCAGCAGCCCAGGAGGGGCCGGGTACACTGAAGCTTTCTTT
cdr3_aa: CASSPGGAGYTEAFF

v_call: TRBV9
j_call: TRBJ2-7
d_call: TRBD2
clone_size: NA
cdr3_nt: TGTGCCAGCAGCGTAGATGGCCCGGGCGGGAGAGTGTCCTACGAGCAGTACTTC
cdr3_aa: CASSVDGPGGRVSYEQYF

v_call: TRBV7-8
j_call: TRBJ2-7
d_call: TRBD2
clone_size: once
cdr3_nt: TGTGCCAGCAGCCTAACGGGACTAGCGACCGACGAGCAGTACTTC
cdr3_aa: CASSLTGLATDEQYF

v_call: TRBV28
j_call: TRBJ2-7
d_call: NA
clone_size: NA
cdr3_nt: TGTGCCAGCAGTTTAATTTGGCAGGAATACGAGCAGTACTTC
cdr3_aa: CASSLIWQEYEQYF

v_call: TRBV30
j_call: TRBJ2-7
d_call: TRBD1
clone_size: NA
cdr3_nt: TGTGCCTGGAGTCAAGGGGGCCCGGCCTACGAGCAGTACTTC
cdr3_aa: CAWSQGGPAYEQYF

v_call: TRBV28
j_call: TRBJ2-7
d_call: TRBD1
clone_size: NA
cdr3_nt: TGTGCCAGCGGGTCCGGGACAGAGAGCTCCTACGAGCAGTACTTC
cdr3_aa: CASGSGTESSYEQYF

v_call: TRBV11-2
j_call: TRBJ2-7
d_call: NA
clone_size: NA
cdr3_nt: TGTGCCAGCAGCTTGTGGGGGGTTAGCGAGCAGTACTTC
cdr3_aa: CASSLWGVSEQYF

v_call: TRBV21-1
j_call: TRBJ2-3
d_call: NA
clone_size: NA
cdr3_nt: TGTGCCAGTATGATCTTAGCGGGCACAGATACGCAGTATTTT
cdr3_aa: CASMILAGTDTQYF

v_call: TRBV5-4
j_call: TRBJ1-1
d_call: TRBD1
clone_size: NA
cdr3_nt: TGTGCCAGCAGCACCTGGACAGGGGGAGGGAACACTGAAGCTTTCTTT
cdr3_aa: CASSTWTGGGNTEAFF

v_call: TRBV11-2
j_call: TRBJ2-3
d_call: NA
clone_size: NA
cdr3_nt: TGTGCCAGCAGTTGGGCCACAGATACGCAGTATTTT
cdr3_aa: CASSWATDTQYF